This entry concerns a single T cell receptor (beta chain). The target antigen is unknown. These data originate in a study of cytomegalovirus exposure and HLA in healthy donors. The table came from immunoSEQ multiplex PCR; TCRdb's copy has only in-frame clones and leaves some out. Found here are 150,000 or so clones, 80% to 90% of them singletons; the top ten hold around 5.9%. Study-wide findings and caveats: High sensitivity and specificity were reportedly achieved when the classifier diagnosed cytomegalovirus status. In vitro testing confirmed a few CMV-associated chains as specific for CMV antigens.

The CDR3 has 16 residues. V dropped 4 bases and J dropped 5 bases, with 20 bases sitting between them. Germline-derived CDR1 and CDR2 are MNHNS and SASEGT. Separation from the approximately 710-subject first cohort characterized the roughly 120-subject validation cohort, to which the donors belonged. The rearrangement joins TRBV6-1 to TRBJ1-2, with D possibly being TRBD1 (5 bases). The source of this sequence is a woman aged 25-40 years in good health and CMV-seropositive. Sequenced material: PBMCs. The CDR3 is CASSAGDLARGYGYTF. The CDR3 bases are TGTGCCAGCAGTGCTGGGGACTTGGCGCGAGGGTATGGCTACACCTTC.